This T cell receptor beta chain was obtained from a study of cytomegalovirus exposure and HLA in healthy donors. Both 60 Vbeta primers and 13 Jbeta primers went into the PCR. Produced via immunoSEQ multiplex PCR; TCRdb's table is partial and in-frame only. Here the sample table reports under 200,000 clones. There are 15 residues in the CDR3. Unmatched junction bases numbered 7, after V lost 6 bases and J lost 2 bases. Germline lookup yields CDR1 SGHTS and CDR2 YDEGEE. Study results and limitations: For most TCR beta V segments, an earlier analysis put the productive rate at about 90% or about 30% of the time. Rates of TCR association differed by HLA locus in a later analysis, with DRB1 highest and HLA-C lowest. Among the sequence variants, a highly shared cluster was likely an artifact of sequencing.

In regard to this clone: Its antigen is not identified.

The receptor was derived from a man under 40 in good health and CMV-seronegative. Sequenced: PBMCs. V is TRBV5-8 and J is TRBJ2-1; 8 bases align to TRBD1. The CDR3 bases are TGTGCCAGCACCTTCGAACAGGGGGCCTACAATGAGCAGTTCTTC. Encoded protein: CASTFEQGAYNEQFF.